This TCR beta chain was found in a study of cytomegalovirus exposure and HLA in healthy donors (dated by TCRdb to 2016 to 2017). For the study in its entirety: According to an earlier analysis of 550 to 700 of the donors, about 190 million T cells yielded 117 million unique TCR beta sequences and about 300 Gb of sequence data. Roughly 300 gigabases of sequencing data and around 88 million unique TCR sequences made up an early release that covered over 550 HLA-typed donors. Of the 300 to 500 genotyped donors, roughly 80% were placed in the genetic ancestry cluster associated with self-reported Caucasian donors. The study aimed to test whether cataloging public T cell receptors could reveal signatures of past pathogen exposure. Using immunosequencing, the study profiled T cell repertoires from about 620 subjects and related those repertoires to cytomegalovirus serostatus. Besides the first cohort of 550 to 750 subjects, a separate validation cohort made up of roughly 120 different subjects was used. To predict cytomegalovirus infection status, the study brought together high-throughput TCR immunosequencing, statistical association of individual TCRs with disease status, and machine learning. To study patterns of TCR occurrence, a later analysis re-analyzed previously published TCR beta repertoires from 650 to 750 donors and added high-resolution HLA genotyping. Rather than drawing on any new phenotypic data, the later analysis identified candidate immune exposures from TCR beta sequences and the way those sequences occurred across donors. An earlier analysis of around 580 of the donors used high-throughput TCR beta sequencing to judge whether each TCR beta V gene segment behaved as functional or pseudogenic. Donor age, sex, ethnicity and CMV serostatus were compiled together with the repertoire data. A later genetic analysis took genome-wide SNP genotypes for about 55% of the 666 donors and used that subset as a discovery cohort. Every discovery cohort repertoire had been produced on one sequencing platform. Class I and class II HLA loci were covered by the typing at four-digit resolution. The number of typed donors differed by locus: about 629-630 for A, B, C, DRB1 and DQB1; approximately 540 for DQA1; 606 for DPA1; and roughly 450 for DPB1. A handful of DR-DQ haplotypes were handled as single units for association and clustering because linkage in the cohort was strong. On average, around 230,000 unique TCR beta nucleotide sequences were sequenced per donor among fewer than 500 genotyped donors of the cohort, with about 19% of those sequences being non-productive. General study outcomes and caveats: A later analysis found that TCR association rates varied across HLA loci, with DRB1 alleles showing the most associated TCRs and HLA-C alleles the fewest. Cytomegalovirus status was reported to be diagnosed by the classifier with high specificity and sensitivity in both the original and validation cohorts. According to a later analysis, most CMV-associated TCR beta chains appeared to be HLA-restricted, and the HLA associations seemed to be driven largely by CMV exposure. Some IMGT-functional V segments, including TRBV6-2 and TRBV6-3, could not be told apart with the 87-base-pair reads, so those segments were excluded. A further reported finding was that TCR beta sequences accurately predicted the HLA-A and HLA-B alleles for most subjects in the first cohort. The earlier analysis of 450 to 700 of the donors excluded seventeen rarely observed V segments, including chromosome 9 orphons, because counts were too low. In a later analysis, more than 15,000 TCR beta sequences were associated with specific HLA alleles at a false discovery rate of 0.05. In a later genetic analysis, a missense DCLRE1C variant was associated with V-gene and J-gene trimming of TCR beta chains, and the association was replicated in an independent cohort. A cluster of highly shared sequence variants was judged likely to be a technical artifact of the sequencing pipeline. In a later analysis, HLA-associated TCR beta chains showed more clonal expansion and lower generation probabilities than non-associated chains that were equally common. In vitro tests confirmed that three of the cytomegalovirus-associated TCR beta chains recognize cytomegalovirus antigens. The study gave a list of under 200 TCR beta chains associated with cytomegalovirus. According to a later analysis, parvovirus B19, influenza, CMV and Epstein-Barr virus appeared linked to several top co-occurrence clusters. Correlated functional status among segregating V segments might reflect linkage disequilibrium, but an unknown experimental factor could not be ruled out. In a later genetic analysis, fewer N-insertions in productive TCRs were reported among donors in an Asian-associated ancestry cluster than the approximately 710-donor mean. The cohort was sequenced for TCR beta chains only, and without alpha or paired-chain data the features that could be detected were limited. Broadly in line with IMGT annotations, most TCR beta V segments showed up in productive rearrangements about 87% or about 30% of the time in an earlier analysis of a few hundred of the donors. According to the authors, the approach could potentially be generalized to other disease states and immunological phenotypes. Across donors, most TCR sequences were observed very rarely, whereas some public TCRs were present in many individuals. Because HLA typing was unavailable for some donors at each locus, only the typed subset was used in association tests. For the cohort, immune exposure information was limited to CMV serostatus. When HLA alleles, especially DR and DQ, strongly co-occurred, TCR associations were difficult to assign to individual alleles. Sequencing depth was assumed to be roughly uniform across donors in the presence/absence analyses, though that assumption may not hold.

The CDR3 spans 16 residues, from the cysteine through the phenylalanine. This entry keeps only the CDR3 DNA: 48 bases, framed from base 1. CDR1 and CDR2 are drawn from the germline V gene: SGHRS, YFSETQ. Here V drops 4 bases and J drops 1 base, and the junction holds 10 bases not matched to any gene. Library preparation used the immunoSEQ multiplex PCR assay. A mixture of 60 forward primers for TCR Vbeta segments and 13 reverse primers for TCR Jbeta segments was used in the multiplex PCR. The CDR3 region of rearranged TCR beta genes was amplified from genomic DNA by a multiplex PCR assay. The amplified TCR beta libraries were sequenced on the Illumina HiSeq System as 87-base-pair reads. Regarding the original processing steps: A later analysis tallied roughly 80 million unique TCR beta chains across the approximately 670 repertoires, and approximately 12 million of those chains were shared by two or more donors. A nearest-neighbor algorithm error-corrected the raw reads and collapsed the reads into unique sequences, merging closely related sequences to remove PCR and sequencing errors. Alignment of CDR3 sequences to IMGT reference sequences was used to assign V, D and J gene segments. Each retained sequence needed at least a six-nucleotide match to both a V gene segment and a J gene segment. Rearrangements were classified as productive when the CDR3 lacked stop codons and remained in frame with V and J, and all other rearrangements were classified as non-productive. Following IMGT convention, CDR3 was defined as the stretch from the second conserved V-encoded cysteine to the conserved J-encoded phenylalanine. The earlier analysis of 587 of the donors excluded any sequence lacking an unambiguous match to a single V gene segment. An earlier analysis of roughly 590 of the donors called V segments functional above 56.7% productive rearrangements and segregating when the between-donor standard deviation exceeded 5%. A statistical classification framework was built for diagnosing cytomegalovirus status from the catalog of TCR beta chain sequences. A later analysis assigned V and J genes by comparing TCR nucleotide sequences with IMGT/GENE-DB human TR gene sequences. A later analysis assigned CDR3 sequences and most-parsimonious VDJ recombination scenarios with the TCRdist pipeline. A later analysis defined each TCR beta chain by its CDR3 amino acid sequence plus V-gene family, and excluded reads lacking a unique V-gene family. In a later analysis, 450 to 600 highly shared, low-generation-probability nucleotide sequences were removed to address suspected cross-contamination and a sequencing artifact. For each public chain, a later analysis derived a clonal expansion index from normalized ranks of inferred template counts within each repertoire. In a later analysis, generation probabilities were computed using a VDJ recombination model fitted to out-of-frame rearrangements, and the results were checked against IGoR. In a later analysis, hypergeometric tests were used to score TCR-TCR, TCR-HLA and TCR-CMV co-occurrence, with a repertoire-size bias correction applied to TCR pairs. A later analysis estimated false discovery rates by permuting HLA or CMV assignments 20 times. In a later analysis, co-occurring TCRs were grouped using DBSCAN, with TCRdist sequence similarity added in when clustering inside HLA-allele-positive subsets. Repertoires with fewer than 30,000 or more than 120,000 public chains, plus five repertoires with anomalous nucleotide sharing, were excluded from co-occurrence clustering. The table was pulled from immuneACCESS by TCRdb, which kept in-frame rearrangements only. Such tables lose some clones; where checked, under half of the loss comes from unresolved V genes, and the rest has no known cause. That table supplies the V and J calls and clone size; D and trimming were determined from the DNA. The sample has some 150,000 clones on record, over 60% of them singletons. The ten largest clones represent over 2.5% of the sample.

Note on this clone: Its cognate antigen has yet to be identified. No per-base quality is available; no much larger clone lies one base away.

The cohort was made up of 650 to 700 healthy bone marrow donors. Cohort members were all nominally healthy when sampled, although unrecorded immune exposures were likely present. The donor tested CMV seronegative and was one of the 352 seronegative cohort members. Each donor provided a peripheral blood sample, and peripheral blood mononuclear cells were used for TCR beta sequencing. Genomic DNA extraction from the blood cell samples was performed with the Qiagen DNeasy Blood Extraction Kit. The chain was built from TRBV5-1 and TRBJ1-2; 7 junctional bases match TRBD1. Sequencing was done on a sample of PBMCs. The clonotype comes from a young woman in good health and CMV-seronegative. The CDR3 loop reads CASSLDAGQINYGYTF. The bases read TGCGCCAGCAGCCTGGACGCGGGACAGATTAACTATGGCTACACCTTC.